This TCR beta chain came from a study of shared clonotypes between healthy human individuals. Overall study findings and caveats: The genetic and exposure-history diversity represented was limited by few donors.

Some clones are missing from TCRdb's copy, which holds only in-frame ones; the method was immunoSEQ multiplex PCR. The table lists about 490,000 clones, less than 80% of them singletons. This CDR3 comprises 16 residues. With V trimmed by 1 base and J by 6 bases, 8 bases remained unmatched. Germline V gene lookup returns CDR1 GTSNPN and CDR2 SVGIG (reference sequence). This clone was seen once. Its specificity is unknown. Caucasian adults living in Nashville, Tennessee, provided all samples. Genomic DNA from unsorted samples was obtained from around 99 million PBMCs (per sample). The specimen sequenced was PBMCs. V gene TRBV30 combines with J gene TRBJ1-6, with TRBD1 identical over 8 bases. This clonotype originated in a woman aged 40 to 50 in good health. Some clones in this sample may be carry-over from other donors' samples. The CDR3 sequence is CAWSGPGDRGNSPLHF. Here the CDR3 DNA reads TGTGCCTGGAGTGGCCCGGGAGACAGGGGTAATTCACCCCTCCACTTT.